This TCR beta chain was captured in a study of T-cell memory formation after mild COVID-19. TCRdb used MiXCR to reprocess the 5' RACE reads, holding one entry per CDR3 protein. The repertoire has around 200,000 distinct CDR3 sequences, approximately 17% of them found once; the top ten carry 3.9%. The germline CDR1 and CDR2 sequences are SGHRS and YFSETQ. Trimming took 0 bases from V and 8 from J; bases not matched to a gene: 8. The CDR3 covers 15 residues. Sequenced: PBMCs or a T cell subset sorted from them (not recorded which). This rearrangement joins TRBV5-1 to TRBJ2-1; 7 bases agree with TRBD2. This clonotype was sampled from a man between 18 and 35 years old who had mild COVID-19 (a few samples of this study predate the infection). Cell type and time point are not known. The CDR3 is CASSLGTRARDEQFF. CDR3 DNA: TGCGCCAGCAGCTTGGGGACTAGGGCGCGAGATGAGCAGTTCTTC.